What follows is one T cell receptor beta chain and its context. The germline V gene encodes CDR1 SGHVS and CDR2 FNYEAQ. This CDR3 is 15 amino acids long. V was pared by 4 bases and J by 10 bases, with 8 bases of the junction left unmatched. Original processing notes: Amplification of reference gene primers provided the estimated nucleated cell counts. Sequenced by immunoSEQ multiplex PCR; TCRdb stores in-frame clones only, minus some. That table is the source of V, J and clone size, and D and trimming were worked out from the DNA. The table includes around 230,000 clones, around four fifths detected once. This sample was included in a study of blood T cell repertoires in COVID-19. At the level of the study: The origin of the acute and convalescent COVID-19 samples was the United States, Italy and Spain. Nucleic acid was either cDNA or gDNA, and it came from T cells, B-cell-depleted T cells, or PBMCs.

This chain uses TRBV7-6 with TRBJ2-1, with TRBD2 identical over 12 bases. Sequencing used peripheral blood. The clonotype comes from a woman between 45 and 65 years old with acute or convalescent COVID-19. The CDR3 nucleotides read TGTGCCAGCAGCTCCTCTAGCGGGAGGGCAACCGAGCAGTTCTTC. Its protein is CASSSSSGRATEQFF.